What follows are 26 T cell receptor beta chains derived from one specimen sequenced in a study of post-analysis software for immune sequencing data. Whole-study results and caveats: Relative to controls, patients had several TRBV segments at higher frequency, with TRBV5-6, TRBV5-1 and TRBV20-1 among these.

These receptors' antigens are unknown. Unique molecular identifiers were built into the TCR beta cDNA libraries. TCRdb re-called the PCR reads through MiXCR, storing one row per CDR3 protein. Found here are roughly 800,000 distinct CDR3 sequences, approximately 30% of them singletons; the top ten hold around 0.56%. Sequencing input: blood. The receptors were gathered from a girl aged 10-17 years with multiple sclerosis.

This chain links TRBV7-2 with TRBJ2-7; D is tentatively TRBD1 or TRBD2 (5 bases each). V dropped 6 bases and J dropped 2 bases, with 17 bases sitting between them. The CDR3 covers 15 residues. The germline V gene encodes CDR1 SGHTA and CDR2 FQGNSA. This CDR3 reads CASRLGWDGPYEQYF. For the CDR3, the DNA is TGTGCCAGCAGACTAGGATGGGACGGACCCTACGAGCAGTACTTC.

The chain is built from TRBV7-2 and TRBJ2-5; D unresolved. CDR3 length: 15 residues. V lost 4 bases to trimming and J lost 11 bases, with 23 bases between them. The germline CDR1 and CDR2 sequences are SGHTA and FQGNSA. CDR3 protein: CASSWATTLANEQYF. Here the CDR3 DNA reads TGTGCCAGCAGCTGGGCGACCACATTGGCGAATGAGCAGTACTTC.

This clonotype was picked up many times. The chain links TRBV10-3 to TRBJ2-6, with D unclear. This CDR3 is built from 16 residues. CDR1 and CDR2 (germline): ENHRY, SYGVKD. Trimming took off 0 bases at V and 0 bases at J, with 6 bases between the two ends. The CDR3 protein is CAISESRSSGANVLTF. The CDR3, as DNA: TGTGCCATCAGTGAGTCCAGGAGCTCTGGGGCCAACGTCCTGACTTTC.

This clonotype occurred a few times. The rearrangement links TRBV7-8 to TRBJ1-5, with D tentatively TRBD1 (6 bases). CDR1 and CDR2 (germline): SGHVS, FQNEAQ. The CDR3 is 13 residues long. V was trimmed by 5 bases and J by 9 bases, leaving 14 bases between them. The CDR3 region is CASSQGHGRPQHF. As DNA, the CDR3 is TGTGCCAGCAGCCAGGGACACGGCAGGCCCCAGCATTTT. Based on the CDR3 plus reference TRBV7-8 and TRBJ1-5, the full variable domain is GAGVSQSPRYKVAKRGQDVALRCDPISGHVSLFWYQQALGQGPEFLTYFQNEAQLDKSGLPSDRFFAERPEGSVSTLKIQRTQQEDSAVYLCASSQGHGRPQHFGDGTRLSIL.

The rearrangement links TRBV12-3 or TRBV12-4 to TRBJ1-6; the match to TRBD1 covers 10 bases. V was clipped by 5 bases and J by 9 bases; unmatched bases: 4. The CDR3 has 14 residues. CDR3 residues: CASSRRQGASPLHF. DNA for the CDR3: TGTGCCAGCAGTAGAAGACAGGGGGCTTCACCCCTCCACTTT.

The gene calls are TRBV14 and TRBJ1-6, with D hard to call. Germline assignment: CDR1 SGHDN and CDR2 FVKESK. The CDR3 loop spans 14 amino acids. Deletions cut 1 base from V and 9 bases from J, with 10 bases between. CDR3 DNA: TGTGCCAGCAGCCAAGTCTTCTGGGGTTCACCCCTCCACTTT. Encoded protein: CASSQVFWGSPLHF.

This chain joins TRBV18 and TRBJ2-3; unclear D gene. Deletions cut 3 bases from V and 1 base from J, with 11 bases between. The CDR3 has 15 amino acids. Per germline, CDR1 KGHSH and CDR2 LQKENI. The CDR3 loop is CASSPPFGGTDTQYF. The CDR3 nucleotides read TGTGCCAGCTCACCCCCTTTCGGTGGCACAGATACGCAGTATTTT. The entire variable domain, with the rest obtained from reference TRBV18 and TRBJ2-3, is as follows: NAGVMQNPRHLVRRRGQEARLRCSPMKGHSHVYWYRQLPEEGLKFMVYLQKENIIDESGMPKERFSAEFPKEGPSILRIQQVVRGDSAAYFCASSPPFGGTDTQYFGPGTRLTVL.

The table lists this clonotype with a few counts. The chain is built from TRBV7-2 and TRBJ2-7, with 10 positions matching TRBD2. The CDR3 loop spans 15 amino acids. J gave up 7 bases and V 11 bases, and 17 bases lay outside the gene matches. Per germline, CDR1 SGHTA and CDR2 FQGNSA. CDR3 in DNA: TGTGCCGAGGGGCTAGCGGGAGTATTTGGTAATGAGCAGTACTTC. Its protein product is CAEGLAGVFGNEQYF.

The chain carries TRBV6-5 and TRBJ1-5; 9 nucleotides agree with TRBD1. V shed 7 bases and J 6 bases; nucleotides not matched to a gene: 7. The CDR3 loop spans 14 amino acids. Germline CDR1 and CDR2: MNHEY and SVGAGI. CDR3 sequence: CASTRRTGVQPQHF. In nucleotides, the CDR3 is TGTGCCAGCACCCGCCGGACAGGGGTTCAGCCCCAGCATTTT.

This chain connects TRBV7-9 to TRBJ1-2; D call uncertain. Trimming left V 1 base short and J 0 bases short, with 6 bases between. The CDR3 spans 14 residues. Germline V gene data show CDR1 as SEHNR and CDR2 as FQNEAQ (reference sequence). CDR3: CASSLGSANYGYTF. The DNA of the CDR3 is TGTGCCAGCAGCTTAGGTTCGGCTAACTATGGCTACACCTTC.

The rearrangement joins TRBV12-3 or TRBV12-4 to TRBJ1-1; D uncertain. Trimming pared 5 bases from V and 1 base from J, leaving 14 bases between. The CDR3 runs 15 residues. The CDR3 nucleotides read TGTGCCAGCAGTCGGCAACGGAGTCGGAACACTGAAGCTTTCTTT. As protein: CASSRQRSRNTEAFF.

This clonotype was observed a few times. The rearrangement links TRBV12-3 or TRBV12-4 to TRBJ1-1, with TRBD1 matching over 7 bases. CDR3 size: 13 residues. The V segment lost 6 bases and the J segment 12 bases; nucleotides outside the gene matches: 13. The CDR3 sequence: CASRTIKGAIPFF. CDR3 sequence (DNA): TGTGCCAGCAGAACGATTAAGGGGGCGATTCCTTTCTTT.

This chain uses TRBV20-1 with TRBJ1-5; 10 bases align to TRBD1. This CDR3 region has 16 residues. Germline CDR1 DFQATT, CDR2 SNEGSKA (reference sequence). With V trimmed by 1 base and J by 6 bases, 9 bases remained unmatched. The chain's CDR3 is CSARGWDRGGGQPQHF. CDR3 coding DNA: TGCAGTGCTAGAGGTTGGGACAGGGGTGGGGGTCAGCCCCAGCATTTT.

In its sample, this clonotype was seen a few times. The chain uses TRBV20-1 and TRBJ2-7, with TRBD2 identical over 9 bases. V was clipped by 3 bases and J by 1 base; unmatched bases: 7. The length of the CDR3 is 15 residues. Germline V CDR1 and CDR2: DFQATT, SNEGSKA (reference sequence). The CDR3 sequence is CSASAIAGESYEQYF. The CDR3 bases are TGCAGTGCTAGTGCAATAGCGGGAGAGTCCTACGAGCAGTACTTC.

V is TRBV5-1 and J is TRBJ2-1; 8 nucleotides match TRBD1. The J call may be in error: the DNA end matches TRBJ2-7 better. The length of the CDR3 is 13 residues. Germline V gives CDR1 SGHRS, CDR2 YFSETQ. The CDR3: CASSISGGNEQYF. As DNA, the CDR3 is TGCGCCAGCAGCATTTCAGGGGGCAATGAGCAGTACTTC.

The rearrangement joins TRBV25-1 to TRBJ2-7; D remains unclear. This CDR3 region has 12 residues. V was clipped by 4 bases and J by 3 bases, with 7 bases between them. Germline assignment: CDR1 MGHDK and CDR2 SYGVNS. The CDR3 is CASSARDYEQYF. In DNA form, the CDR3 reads TGTGCCAGCAGTGCAAGAGACTACGAGCAGTACTTC.

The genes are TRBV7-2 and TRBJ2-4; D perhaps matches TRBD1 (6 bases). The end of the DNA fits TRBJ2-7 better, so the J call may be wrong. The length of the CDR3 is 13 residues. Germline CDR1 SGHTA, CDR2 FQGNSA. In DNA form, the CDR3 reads TGTGCCAGCAGCCTAGACAGGACGAACGAGCAGTACTTC. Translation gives CASSLDRTNEQYF.

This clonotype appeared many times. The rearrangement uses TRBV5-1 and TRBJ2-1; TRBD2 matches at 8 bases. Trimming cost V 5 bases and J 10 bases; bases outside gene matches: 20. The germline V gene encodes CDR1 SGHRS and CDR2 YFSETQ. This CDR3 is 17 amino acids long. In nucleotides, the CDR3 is TGCGCCAGCAGTTGGACCCCTCCGGGACTAGGTGGGTTAGAGCAGTTCTTC. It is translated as CASSWTPPGLGGLEQFF.

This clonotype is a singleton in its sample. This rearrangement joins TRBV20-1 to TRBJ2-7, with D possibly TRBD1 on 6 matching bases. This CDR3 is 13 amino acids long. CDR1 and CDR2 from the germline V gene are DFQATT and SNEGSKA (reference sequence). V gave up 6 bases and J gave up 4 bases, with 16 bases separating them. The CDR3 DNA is TGCAGTGCCCTCTGGTGGGGGCAGTACGAGCAGTACTTC. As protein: CSALWWGQYEQYF.

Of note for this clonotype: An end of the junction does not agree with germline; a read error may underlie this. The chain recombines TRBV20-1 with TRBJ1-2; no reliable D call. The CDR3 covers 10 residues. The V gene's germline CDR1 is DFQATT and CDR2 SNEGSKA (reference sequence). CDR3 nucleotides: TGCAGTGCCAGCCCGGGCGGCTACATCTTC. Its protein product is CSASPGGYIF.

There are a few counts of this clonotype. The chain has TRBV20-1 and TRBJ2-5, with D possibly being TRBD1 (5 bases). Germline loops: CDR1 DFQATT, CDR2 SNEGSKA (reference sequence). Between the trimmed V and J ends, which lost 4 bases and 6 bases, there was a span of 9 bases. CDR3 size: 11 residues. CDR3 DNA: TGCAGTGCTACAGGGTCAAAGACCCAGTACTTC. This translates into CSATGSKTQYF.

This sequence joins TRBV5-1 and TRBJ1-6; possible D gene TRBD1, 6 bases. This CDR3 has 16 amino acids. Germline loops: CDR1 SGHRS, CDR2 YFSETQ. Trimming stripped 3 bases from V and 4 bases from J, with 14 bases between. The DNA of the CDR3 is TGCGCCAGCAGCTCCCGACAGGCGTCGTATAATTCACCCCTCCACTTT. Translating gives CASSSRQASYNSPLHF. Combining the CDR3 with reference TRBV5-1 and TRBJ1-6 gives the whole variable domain KAGVTQTPRYLIKTRGQQVTLSCSPISGHRSVSWYQQTPGQGLQFLFEYFSETQRNKGNFPGRFSGRQFSNSRSEMNVSTLELGDSALYLCASSSRQASYNSPLHFGNGTRLTVT.

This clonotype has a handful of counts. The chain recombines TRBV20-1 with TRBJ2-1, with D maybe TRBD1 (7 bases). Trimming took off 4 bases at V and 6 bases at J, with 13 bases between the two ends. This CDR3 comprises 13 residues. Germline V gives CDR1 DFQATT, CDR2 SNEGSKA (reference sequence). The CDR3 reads CSATPQGGNEQFF. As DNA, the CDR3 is TGCAGTGCTACTCCCCAGGGGGGCAATGAGCAGTTCTTC.

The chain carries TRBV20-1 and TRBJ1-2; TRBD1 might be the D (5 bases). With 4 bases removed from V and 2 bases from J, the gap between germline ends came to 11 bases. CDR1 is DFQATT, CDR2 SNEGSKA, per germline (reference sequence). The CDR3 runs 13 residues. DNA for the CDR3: TGCAGTGCTACTTATGGGGGAAACTATGGCTACACCTTC. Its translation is CSATYGGNYGYTF.

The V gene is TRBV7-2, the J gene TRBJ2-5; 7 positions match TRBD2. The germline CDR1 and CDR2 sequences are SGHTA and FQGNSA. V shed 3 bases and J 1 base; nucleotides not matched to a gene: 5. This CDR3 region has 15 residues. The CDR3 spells CASSLGGFVQETQYF. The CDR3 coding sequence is TGTGCCAGCAGCTTGGGAGGGTTCGTCCAAGAGACCCAGTACTTC.

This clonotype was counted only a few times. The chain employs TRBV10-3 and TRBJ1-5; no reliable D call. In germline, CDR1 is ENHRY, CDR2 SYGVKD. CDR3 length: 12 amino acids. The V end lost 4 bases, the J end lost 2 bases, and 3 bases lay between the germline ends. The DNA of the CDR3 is TGTGCCATCAGTGTTGGCAATCAGCCCCAGCATTTT. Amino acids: CAISVGNQPQHF.